This is a list of T cell receptor beta chains from one sample in a study of high-grade serous ovarian cancer treatment subgroups. The data were produced by immunoSEQ multiplex PCR, yet TCRdb's version contains in-frame clones alone and is incomplete. The data contain about 3,200 clones, almost 65% of them singletons. The specimen was tumor tissue. These receptors originate from a human donor with high-grade serous ovarian cancer. The CDR3 runs from the conserved cysteine through the conserved F or W. A D gene is named only where the DNA matches it firmly. Clone size appears in some rows only: once, few, many, or a class for an expanded clone.

NA,TRBD1,TRBJ1-1,TRBV10-3,TGTGCCATCAGGCCGGGACAGGGGGCAGATGAAGCTTTCTTT,CAIRPGQGADEAFF
NA,NA,TRBJ2-7,TRBV11-2,TGTGCCAGCAGCTCAACGACAGGTTACGAGCAGTACTTC,CASSSTTGYEQYF
NA,TRBD2,TRBJ2-1,TRBV9,TGTGCCAGCAGCCCGTGGACTAGCGGGGCCAATGAGCAGTTCTTC,CASSPWTSGANEQFF
NA,NA,TRBJ1-6,TRBV4-3,TGCGCCAGCAGCCGAGAAGCGGCCCTTAATTCACCCCTCCACTTT,CASSREAALNSPLHF
NA,TRBD1,TRBJ1-2,TRBV6-5,TGTGCCAGCAGTTACACAGGGGACTATGGCTACACCTTC,CASSYTGDYGYTF
NA,NA,TRBJ2-7,TRBV27,TGTGCCAGCAAGGGTTTAGCCTACGAGCAGTACTTC,CASKGLAYEQYF
NA,NA,TRBJ2-2,TRBV27,TGTGCCAGCAGTTTATTATGGACCGGGGAGCTGTTTTTT,CASSLLWTGELFF
NA,TRBD2,TRBJ2-1,TRBV5-1,TGCGCCAGCAGCTTGGGGCCACCGACTAGCGGGAGTTCCTACAATGAGCAGTTCTTC,CASSLGPPTSGSSYNEQFF
NA,TRBD2,TRBJ2-7,TRBV27,TGTGCCAGCAGTTTAGGATCTGCGGGAGATGCGCAGTACTTC,CASSLGSAGDAQYF
NA,NA,TRBJ1-6,TRBV9,TGTGCCAGCAGCGTCGGACAGCTTTATAATTCACCCCTCCACTTT,CASSVGQLYNSPLHF
NA,TRBD2,TRBJ2-7,TRBV7-2,TGTGCCAGCAGCTTCAACCAAGCGGGGGGCTACGAGCAGTACTTC,CASSFNQAGGYEQYF
once,NA,TRBJ2-1,TRBV29-1,TGCAGCGTTGAGTTCGAGGGCGTCTACAATGAGCAGTTCTTC,CSVEFEGVYNEQFF
NA,TRBD1,TRBJ2-7,TRBV7-8,TGTGCCAGCAGCTTGGGACAGGGACCCTCCTACGAGCAGTACTTC,CASSLGQGPSYEQYF
NA,NA,TRBJ2-1,TRBV9,TGTGCCAGCAGCGTAGTAGGACTACAGTCCTACAATGAGCAGTTCTTC,CASSVVGLQSYNEQFF
NA,NA,TRBJ1-1,TRBV7-2,TGTGCCAGCAGCGTATCCGATGGACACCCAGCAGGAGCTTTCTTT,CASSVSDGHPAGAFF
NA,NA,TRBJ2-5,TRBV5-1,TGCGCCAGTAAATTAATACTGGGGAACCAAGAGACCCAGTACTTC,CASKLILGNQETQYF
NA,NA,TRBJ1-2,TRBV5-4,TGTGCCAGCAGCACCCTACAGGACGAATCCTATGGCTACACCTTC,CASSTLQDESYGYTF
NA,NA,TRBJ2-3,TRBV9,TGTGCCAGCAGCGCCTCCGACCAGTACCCCACGGATACGCAGTATTTT,CASSASDQYPTDTQYF